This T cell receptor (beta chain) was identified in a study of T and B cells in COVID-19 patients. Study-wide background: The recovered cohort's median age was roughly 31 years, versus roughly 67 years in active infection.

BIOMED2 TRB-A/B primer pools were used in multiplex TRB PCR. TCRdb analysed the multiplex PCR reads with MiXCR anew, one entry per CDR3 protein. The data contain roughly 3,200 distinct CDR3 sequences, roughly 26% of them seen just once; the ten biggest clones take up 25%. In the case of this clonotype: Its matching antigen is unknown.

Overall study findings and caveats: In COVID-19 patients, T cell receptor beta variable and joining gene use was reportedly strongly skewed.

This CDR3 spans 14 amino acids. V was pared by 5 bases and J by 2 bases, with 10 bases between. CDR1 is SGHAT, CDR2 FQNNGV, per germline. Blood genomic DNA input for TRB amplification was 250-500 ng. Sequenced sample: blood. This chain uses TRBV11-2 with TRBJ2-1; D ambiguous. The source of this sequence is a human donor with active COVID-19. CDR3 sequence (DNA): TGTGCCAGCAGCCAACCTGGGACCTACAATGAGCAGTTCTTC. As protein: CASSQPGTYNEQFF. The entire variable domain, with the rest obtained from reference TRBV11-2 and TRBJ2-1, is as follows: EAGVAQSPRYKIIEKRQSVAFWCNPISGHATLYWYQQILGQGPKLLIQFQNNGVVDDSQLPKDRFSAERLKGVDSTLKIQPAKLEDSAVYLCASSQPGTYNEQFFGPGTRLTVL.